The 24 T cell receptor delta chains reported below all come from one sample, sequenced in a study of gamma-delta chains in newborns, infants, children (dated by TCRdb to the late 2010s). Sequencing took place on an Illumina MiSeq. TCRdb reanalyzed the public reads with the CATT caller, and identical DNA sequences were merged afterwards. The sample table holds roughly 5,200 delta-chain clones, of which 5.2% were seen once. Almost 6.5% of the sample goes to the ten largest clones. Sequencing was performed on blood. The receptors derive from a child who was a newborn, infant or young child, either healthy, febrile or measles-vaccinated (not recorded which).

CDR3 coding DNA: TGTGCCTGTGACACCGTTTGGTCGGGGGATTCTTCCGATAAACTCATCTTT. It specifies CACDTVWSGDSSDKLIF. The genes are TRDV2 and TRDJ1; 7 nucleotides agree with TRDD3. Germline V gives CDR1 GEAIGNYY, CDR2 EKD. The CDR3 spans 17 residues. Trimming cost V 0 bases and J 3 bases; bases outside gene matches: 12.

This clone qualifies as medium-sized. The CDR3 DNA follows: TGTGCCTGTGACACCGTGGGGATACCCGCCCACGGACAACCCTCGGTACGGTACACCGATAAACTCATCTTT. Its translation is CACDTVGIPAHGQPSVRYTDKLIF. The rearrangement uses TRDV2 and TRDJ1, with 8 bases matching TRDD3. This CDR3 has 24 residues. Germline CDR1 and CDR2: GEAIGNYY and EKD. V trimming: 0 bases; J trimming: 0 bases; junction bases outside the gene matches: 29.

On this clone itself: This likely traces to a read error, being one base from a far larger clone. Other DNA sequences in the sample encode the same CDR3. J is TRDJ1 and V is TRDV2; 10 nucleotides line up with TRDD3. The J gene comes from matching the DNA to germline here; TCRdb lacks it. V lost 0 bases to trimming and J lost 8 bases; unmatched junction nucleotides: 20. This CDR3 contains 19 residues. Germline V gene data show CDR1 as GEAIGNYY and CDR2 as EKD. CDR3 bases: TGTGCCTGTGACACCGTCGGGGGATACGCGGGTGGGAAGAGCGACAAACTCATCTTT. This codes for CACDTVGGYAGGKSDKLIF.

The chain links TRDV2 to TRDJ1; 13 nucleotides align to TRDD3. CDR1 GEAIGNYY and CDR2 EKD come from the germline V gene. V lost 0 bases and J lost 0; bases outside the gene matches: 21. This CDR3 region has 23 residues. The CDR3 protein is CACDTVLGDTNDVPNRDTDKLIF. The CDR3 nucleotides are TGTGCCTGTGACACCGTACTGGGGGATACGAATGATGTTCCCAACAGAGACACCGATAAACTCATCTTT.

Judged by abundance, this clone is medium-sized. The chain joins TRDV2 to TRDJ3; 9 bases agree with TRDD3. J gave up 2 bases and V 0 bases, and 4 bases lay outside the gene matches. CDR3 size: 18 residues. The germline CDR1 and CDR2 sequences are GEAIGNYY and EKD. CDR3 DNA: TGTGCCTGTGACACCGTACTGGGGGACGCCTGGGACACCCGACAGATGTTTTTC. Translating it yields CACDTVLGDAWDTRQMFF.

Points on this clone: Given a much more abundant clone one base away, this may be a read error. This sequence joins TRDV2 and TRDJ1; D unclear. CDR1 is GEAIGNYY, CDR2 EKD, per germline. This CDR3 is built from 14 residues. CDR3 region: CARDTVVVTDKLIF. The CDR3 region has the DNA TGTGCCCGTGACACCGTGGTGGTAACCGATAAACTCATCTTT.

In this sample, this clone is medium-sized. V is TRDV2 and J is TRDJ1; maybe TRDD3 (6 bases). Per germline, CDR1 GEAIGNYY and CDR2 EKD. This CDR3 is 21 amino acids long. Trimming took 0 bases from V and 2 from J, leaving 30 bases between them. CDR3 in amino acids: CACDTVSTPWGSNGATDKLIF. The CDR3 nucleotides read TGTGCCTGTGACACCGTAAGTACCCCCTGGGGATCCAACGGGGCGACCGATAAACTCATCTTT.

Points on this clone: A read error may be the cause here, since a much bigger clone is one base away. The rearrangement joins TRDV2 to TRDJ1; D might be TRDD3 (6 bases). The germline gives CDR1 GEAIGNYY, CDR2 EKD. V was cut by 3 bases and J by 2 bases, with 21 bases left in between. The CDR3 has 17 residues. The CDR3: CACDSIGEIRGTDKLIF. The CDR3 DNA reads TGTGCCTGTGACTCGATTGGGGAGATACGGGGAACCGATAAACTCATCTTT.

Remarks on this clone: This likely came from a read error, as a far larger clone is one base away. This CDR3 is also generated by other DNA sequences in the sample. This chain connects TRDV2 to TRDJ3; maybe TRDD3 (6 bases). Germline V gene lookup returns CDR1 GEAIGNYY and CDR2 EKD. This CDR3 is 18 amino acids long. V gave up 1 base and J gave up 0 bases, with 12 bases separating them. The CDR3 is CACDTGGYGSWDTRQMFF. The CDR3 region has the DNA TGTGCCTGTGACACTGGGGGGTACGGCTCCTGGGACACCCGACAGATGTTTTTC.

V usage is TRDV2 and J usage is TRDJ1, with 9 nucleotides matching TRDD3. No J gene is reported in TCRdb; it was inferred here by comparing the DNA with germline. V was clipped by 3 bases and J by 0 bases; unmatched bases: 13. Germline V gene data show CDR1 as GEAIGNYY and CDR2 as EKD. The CDR3 runs 18 residues. CDR3 loop: CACDSLLGDTPYTDKLIF. For the CDR3, the DNA is TGTGCCTGTGACTCACTTCTCGGGGATACGCCTTACACCGATAAACTCATCTTT.

The chain employs TRDV1 and TRDJ1; 11 bases line up with TRDD3. J gave up 0 bases and V 4 bases, and 19 bases lay outside the gene matches. Germline V CDR1 and CDR2: TSWWSYY, QGS. This CDR3 comprises 21 residues. CDR3 nucleotide sequence: TGTGCTCTTGGGGGACGAACACCTTTCCTGGGGGATACCACCCACACCGATAAACTCATCTTT. Its protein is CALGGRTPFLGDTTHTDKLIF.

This clone was counted only a few times. This rearrangement joins TRDV2 to TRDJ3; tentative D call: TRDD3 (6 bases). Trimming removed 1 base at V and 0 bases at J, with 12 bases between. Germline assignment: CDR1 GEAIGNYY and CDR2 EKD. CDR3 length: 18 residues. CDR3 loop: CACDTGGTASWDTRQMFF. The CDR3 nucleotides read TGTGCCTGTGACACGGGGGGAACGGCCTCCTGGGACACCCGACAGATGTTTTTC.

This clone has a handful of counts. At one boundary the junction diverges from the germline segment, which might be a read error. At the DNA level, this CDR3 is encoded by other sequences in the same sample as well. The rearrangement links TRDV2 to TRDJ1; unclear D gene. The CDR3 spans 14 residues. The germline V gene encodes CDR1 GEAIGNYY and CDR2 EKD. The CDR3 is CACDTAGLTDKLIF. CDR3 bases: TGTGCCTGTGACACCGCTGGTCTCACCGATAAACTCATTTTT.

Relative to its sample, this clone is medium-sized. The V call is TRDV2, the J call TRDJ1; 10 bases are a match to TRDD3. The ends lost 0 bases at V and 0 bases at J; junction bases unmatched: 21. Per the germline V gene, CDR1 is GEAIGNYY and CDR2 is EKD. The CDR3 consists of 22 residues. Here the CDR3 reads CACDTGSLGGYVRTGYTDKLIF. The CDR3 nucleotides are TGTGCCTGTGACACCGGCAGCCTGGGGGGATACGTGCGTACCGGGTACACCGATAAACTCATCTTT.

Sample share makes this clone medium-sized. The chain combines TRDV2 with TRDJ1; 9 bases match TRDD3. In germline, CDR1 is GEAIGNYY, CDR2 EKD. Trimming cost V 3 bases and J 3 bases; bases outside gene matches: 19. The CDR3 loop spans 19 amino acids. CDR3 nucleotide sequence: TGTGCCTGTGACCCCGTCGGTGTAGGGGGATACAAATTTGCCGATAAACTCATCTTT. This translates into CACDPVGVGGYKFADKLIF.

This clone was detected a few times. V is TRDV2 and J is TRDJ3, with TRDD3 identical over 13 bases. V shed 0 bases, J shed 0 bases, and the junction held 13 bases outside the gene matches. Germline lookup yields CDR1 GEAIGNYY and CDR2 EKD. This CDR3 has 23 residues. The DNA of the CDR3 is TGTGCCTGTGACACCCCATCTACTGGGGGATACGCCGTAAGCTCCTGGGACACCCGACAGATGTTTTTC. Residues: CACDTPSTGGYAVSSWDTRQMFF.

This clone was recorded a few times. CDR3 residues: CACDTVLNRSWDTRQMFF. The DNA of the CDR3 is TGTGCCTGTGACACGGTACTTAACCGCTCCTGGGACACCCGACAGATGTTTTTC. This chain connects TRDV2 to TRDJ3; D is unresolved. Trimming left V 1 base short and J 0 bases short, with 12 bases between. The CDR3 runs to 18 residues. Germline V lookup: CDR1 GEAIGNYY, CDR2 EKD.

J is TRDJ3 and V is TRDV2; 11 positions agree with TRDD3. J lost 2 bases, V lost 4 bases, and 6 bases had no gene match. Germline CDR1 and CDR2: GEAIGNYY and EKD. The CDR3 runs to 18 residues. The CDR3 loop reads CACDSVLGDTWDTRQMFF. The CDR3 DNA follows: TGTGCCTGTGATTCTGTACTGGGGGATACCTGGGACACCCGACAGATGTTTTTC.

V usage is TRDV2 and J usage is TRDJ2, with 13 bases that match TRDD3. J was trimmed by 7 bases and V by 0 bases; bases with no gene match: 16. The CDR3 length is 20 residues. Per germline, CDR1 GEAIGNYY and CDR2 EKD. CDR3 protein: CACDTASSYWGIRREAQLFF. DNA for the CDR3: TGTGCCTGTGACACCGCTTCCTCATACTGGGGGATACGCAGGGAAGCACAACTCTTCTTT.

This clone was observed a few times. TCRdb's protein, taken from a much larger clone, differs from this DNA's translation at residue 8, likely owing to a read error; the protein displayed comes from the DNA. The chain employs TRDV2 and TRDJ3, with D possibly matching TRDD3 (6 bases). The CDR3 contains 18 residues. V was cut by 0 bases and J by 2 bases, with 13 bases left in between. Germline lookup yields CDR1 GEAIGNYY and CDR2 EKD. CDR3 sequence: CACDTVGGRTWDTRQMFF. The CDR3 DNA reads TGTGCCTGTGACACCGTTGGGGGTAGGACCTGGGACACCCGACAGATGTTTTTC.

Only a few counts were recorded for this clone. A much larger clone lies one base from this, so it may be a read error. Other DNA sequences of this sample code for an identical CDR3. The chain has TRDV2 and TRDJ2; 12 bases agree with TRDD3. In germline, CDR1 is GEAIGNYY, CDR2 EKD. The CDR3 is made up of 17 amino acids. The DNA of the CDR3 is TGTGCCTGTGACACAGTACTGGGGGATACCCTGACAGCGCAACTCTTCTTT. As protein: CACDTVLGDTLTAQLFF.

This clone turned up a few times. This CDR3 is also generated by other DNA sequences in the sample. The chain couples TRDV2 to TRDJ1; 7 nucleotides agree with TRDD3. This CDR3 is 17 amino acids long. Trimming took 0 bases from V and 8 from J; bases not matched to a gene: 17. Germline CDR1 is GEAIGNYY and CDR2 is EKD. CDR3 coding DNA: TGTGCCTGTGACACCCTCCGTCCTTACGTGGGGGAAACAAAACTCATCTTT. It yields the protein CACDTLRPYVGETKLIF.

This clone was found a few times. A junction boundary mismatches the germline segment, possibly from a read error. J is TRDJ1 and V is TRDV2, with a weak D call TRDD3 (5 bases). Germline CDR1 is GEAIGNYY and CDR2 is EKD. This CDR3 has 15 residues. The CDR3 protein is CACDPVGPHTDKLIF. CDR3 sequence (DNA): TGTGCCTGTGACCCCGTGGGGCCGCACACCGACAAACTCATCTTT.

Only a few counts were recorded for this clone. This sample includes further DNA sequences coding for the same CDR3. The rearrangement joins TRDV2 to TRDJ2; 7 nucleotides match TRDD3. The trim removed 1 base at V and 4 bases at J, leaving 8 bases unmatched. There are 16 residues in the CDR3. Germline V gene data show CDR1 as GEAIGNYY and CDR2 as EKD. CDR3 amino acids: CACDTVGDISTAQLFF. CDR3 sequence (DNA): TGTGCCTGTGACACAGTAGGGGATATATCGACAGCACAACTCTTCTTT.